This T cell receptor (beta chain) appears in the sequencing data of a study of T cell responses to AZD1222 COVID-19 vaccine (dated by TCRdb to about 2021). About the investigation overall: A total of about 230 trial participants underwent TCR sequencing, of whom 200 to 220 received two doses of AZD1222 and some 25 received two doses of the MenACWY control vaccine. Enrollment into the trials was organized by age into subgroups of 18-55, 56-69 and 70-plus years, and those subgroups contained 148, 28 and 57 TCR-sequenced participants, respectively.

CDR1 SGHDT and CDR2 YYEEEE are derived from the germline V gene. V and J lose 0 bases and 6 bases, and a span of 4 bases separates them. The CDR3 covers 11 residues, taking in both the cysteine and the phenylalanine. The retained sequence is limited to the CDR3, 33 bases, with the frame set at the first base. The CDR3 regions of human TCRbeta chains were analyzed by immunosequencing. Regarding the original processing steps: TCRs in the repertoires were compared against a reference library of SARS-CoV-2-specific TCRs that had been generated with the MIRA antigen-specificity platform. Breadth was defined as the fraction of unique TCRs that were SARS-CoV-2-associated, and depth was defined as the fraction of total T cells that were SARS-CoV-2-associated. Using the MIRA data, each spike-specific TCR was assigned both to the spike region to which the TCR was reactive and to a CD4 or CD8 class. Log10-transformed breadth and depth values were compared by one-way ANOVA with Sidak's multiple comparisons tests. Imported from immuneACCESS, the table was reduced by TCRdb to in-frame sequences with V and J called. These copies leave out some clones; in studies compared against another copy, an unresolved V gene accounts for under half, and the cause of the remainder is not known. That table is the source of V, J and clone size, and D and trimming were worked out from the DNA. Here the sample has some 150,000 clones; approximately 90% occur a single time. Of the sample, over 6% falls within the top ten clones.

The time point label for this specimen denotes: sample from adult after SARS-CoV-2 infection, after symptom onset. A couple of convalescent COVID-19 patients, sampled after symptom onset from adults with prior SARS-CoV-2 infection, were also TCR-sequenced for comparison. This clone was picked up a small number of times. What this receptor recognizes is not known. No quality values exist for individual bases; no much larger clone is one base distant. What the work shows at the level of the full study, not this receptor alone: The vaccine-associated CD4 TCRs covered the entire spike protein, and the dominant responses fell in regions 160-218 and 743-854. Only five to seven AZD1222 recipients were SARS-CoV-2 seropositive at baseline, limiting conclusions about previously exposed vaccinees. Reportedly, almost half of the unique spike-specific TCRs recognized epitopes lying outside the regions that are mutated in the B.1.351 and B.1.1.7 variants. In the small 56-69-year group, the increase in depth fell short of significance, most likely because of low power. A significant rise in spike-specific TCR breadth and depth was observed after two AZD1222 doses relative to day 0 and relative to MenACWY recipients. Participants were mostly white British, with more females than males. The authors suggested clonal diversity may have been underestimated. Because no samples from the day 14 peak response were available, repertoires could be characterized only after the peak T cell response.

Sequenced here: peripheral blood, sampled after recovery from COVID-19. The TCR sequence derives from an adult who had recovered from COVID-19. The rearrangement combines TRBV5-6 with TRBJ2-7; the D gene remains uncertain. The nucleotide sequence reads as follows: TGTGCCAGCAGCTTGGAAGGCGAGCAGTACTTC. This encodes CASSLEGEQYF.